These T cell receptor beta chains were read from a single sample in a study of cytomegalovirus exposure and HLA in healthy donors. Profiled with immunoSEQ multiplex PCR; TCRdb holds only in-frame clones, not every one. The table lists about 190,000 clones, about 87% of them singletons. Sequences were obtained from PBMCs. These receptors all stem from a man aged 30 to 45 in good health and CMV-seronegative. Each CDR3 is given with its conserved first and last residue. A D gene is named only where the DNA matches it firmly. Clone size, where shown, is once, few, many, or a class for clones that have expanded.

cdr3_nt cdr3_aa clone_size d_call j_call cdr3_length v_call
TGTGCCAGCCGTGTGGCTAGCGGGAGGCCCTACGAGCAGTACTTC CASRVASGRPYEQYF NA TRBD2 TRBJ2-7 15 TRBV28
TGTGCCAGCAGTGATCGGGCTCCGGGAGGTGAAGCTTTCTTT CASSDRAPGGEAFF once NA TRBJ1-1 14 TRBV2
TGTGCCAGCAGTGCCCGGGACAGGGCTCTTTACGAGCAGTACTTC CASSARDRALYEQYF once TRBD1 TRBJ2-7 15 TRBV6-5
TGTGCCAGCAGCCGGACAGGTGATTCACCCCTCCACTTT CASSRTGDSPLHF NA TRBD1 TRBJ1-6 13 TRBV11-2
TGCAGCGTTATGGGACAGGCGAACACCGGGGAGCTGTTTTTT CSVMGQANTGELFF few TRBD1 TRBJ2-2 14 TRBV29-1
TGTGCCAGCAGCGAGGGACAGGCTGGAAACACCATATATTTT CASSEGQAGNTIYF once TRBD1 TRBJ1-3 14 TRBV2
TGTGCCAGCAGTTTTAACCACGGTGAAAAACTGTTTTTT CASSFNHGEKLFF NA NA TRBJ1-4 13 TRBV27
TGTGTCAGCTCACCACAACTCTACAGGGGAGAAGAGACCCAGTACTTC CVSSPQLYRGEETQYF once TRBD1 TRBJ2-5 16 TRBV18
TGTGCCACCAGCAGAATACGACAGGGGGCTAATGAAAAACTGTTTTTT CATSRIRQGANEKLFF NA TRBD1 TRBJ1-4 16 TRBV15
TGTGCCAGCAGTGAGGGGACAGGGGCCTACGAGCAGTACTTC CASSEGTGAYEQYF NA TRBD1 TRBJ2-7 14 TRBV6-4
TGTGCCAGCAGCCCACAGGGCATGACCAAAAACAGTCAGTACTTC CASSPQGMTKNSQYF NA NA TRBJ2-4 15 TRBV7-8
TGTGCCAGTAGTACAGCACCGGGACAGGGGAACACTGAAGCTTTCTTT CASSTAPGQGNTEAFF NA TRBD1 TRBJ1-1 16 TRBV19
TGTGCCTCTGGGACTCCCTACAATGAGCAGTTCTTC CASGTPYNEQFF once NA TRBJ2-1 12 TRBV30
TGTGCCAGCAGCCGCGTCACGGCGGGAGGGGCCGCAGGGCAGTACTTC CASSRVTAGGAAGQYF once TRBD2 TRBJ2-7 16 TRBV5-4
TGCAGCGCCCAGACGCAGGGGGGGACCCAGTACTTC CSAQTQGGTQYF NA NA TRBJ2-5 12 TRBV29-1
TGTGCCAGCGAGTCGGCAGGGGATTACAATGAGCAGTTCTTC CASESAGDYNEQFF NA NA TRBJ2-1 14 TRBV6-1
TGTGCCAGCAATGAACCAGGGGGCGGACTATCCTACGAGCAGTACTTC CASNEPGGGLSYEQYF NA TRBD1 TRBJ2-7 16 TRBV2
TGTGCCAGCAGCTTAGGGCCCAGATACGAGCAGTACTTC CASSLGPRYEQYF NA NA TRBJ2-7 13 TRBV7-9
TGTGCCAGCAGCTTGAGGACAGGGGGCTCTTACTACGAGCAGTACTTC CASSLRTGGSYYEQYF NA TRBD1 TRBJ2-7 16 TRBV7-8
TGCAGCGTTGATGGGGGACAGGGGGCAACCTACGAGCAGTACTTC CSVDGGQGATYEQYF NA TRBD1 TRBJ2-7 15 TRBV29-1
TGTGCCAGCAGCCAAGGACTAGCGGGAGGGAACGGGGAGCTGTTTTTT CASSQGLAGGNGELFF NA TRBD2 TRBJ2-2 16 TRBV7-8
TGTGCCAGTAGTATGAGGGTGGGGTACGAGCAGTACTTC CASSMRVGYEQYF few NA TRBJ2-7 13 TRBV19
TGCGCCAGCAGCTCGGGACTAGCGGGAGAGTCTGAGCAGTTCTTC CASSSGLAGESEQFF NA TRBD2 TRBJ2-1 15 TRBV5-1
TGTGCCAGCAGCTCGGGACAGATCTATGGCTACACCTTC CASSSGQIYGYTF NA TRBD1 TRBJ1-2 13 TRBV5-6
TGTGCCAGCAGCCTCGGACTAGCGGGAGTTAGTGAGCAGTTCTTC CASSLGLAGVSEQFF NA TRBD2 TRBJ2-1 15 TRBV7-2
TGCGCCAGCAAGGGGGGGACAGGGGGCTTCAATGAGCAGTTCTTC CASKGGTGGFNEQFF NA TRBD1 TRBJ2-1 15 TRBV5-1
TGTGCCAGCAGCTTATCCAGGGTCAATGAAAAACTGTTTTTT CASSLSRVNEKLFF NA NA TRBJ1-4 14 TRBV7-2
TGTGCCAGCAGCTTGGCCCGGGGTGGTGGCTACACCTTC CASSLARGGGYTF NA NA TRBJ1-2 13 TRBV5-4
TGTGCCAGCAGCATTGCGAATTCACCCCTCCACTTT CASSIANSPLHF NA NA TRBJ1-6 12 TRBV28
TGCGCCAGCAGCCAAGTAAATCCAGGGGGCAATCAGCCCCAGCATTTT CASSQVNPGGNQPQHF NA NA TRBJ1-5 16 TRBV4-1
TGTGCCAGCAGCCAATTGCCGGGAGGCTATTCCACTGAAGCTTTCTTT CASSQLPGGYSTEAFF NA NA TRBJ1-1 16 TRBV14
TGTGCCAGCAGCTTACCGGACAGGGCTAATGAGCAGTTCTTC CASSLPDRANEQFF NA TRBD1 TRBJ2-1 14 TRBV13
TGTGCCAGCTCACCTTTCGACAGGGAGACTAACTATGGCTACACCTTC CASSPFDRETNYGYTF NA TRBD1 TRBJ1-2 16 TRBV18
TGCGCCAGCAGCTTGAGAGGACAGGCATCGGTGAACACTGAAGCTTTCTTT CASSLRGQASVNTEAFF once TRBD1 TRBJ1-1 17 TRBV5-1
TGTGCCAGCAGCCCTATGGGACAGGGACCCACCGGGGAGCTGTTTTTT CASSPMGQGPTGELFF NA TRBD1 TRBJ2-2 16 TRBV6-4
TGTGCCAGCAGTGACTACGGGACTATCTCTGGAAACACCATATATTTT CASSDYGTISGNTIYF few NA TRBJ1-3 16 TRBV6-4
TGCGCCAGCAGCTTGACCCCCAGGGGCACCGGGGAGCTGTTTTTT CASSLTPRGTGELFF NA NA TRBJ2-2 15 TRBV5-1
TGTGCCAGCAGCGATCGGGGCTCCTACGAGCAGTACTTC CASSDRGSYEQYF NA NA TRBJ2-7 13 TRBV5-4
TGTGCCAGTAGTCCCCGGACTAGCGACACCTACGAGCAGTACTTC CASSPRTSDTYEQYF NA TRBD2 TRBJ2-7 15 TRBV19
TGTGCCAGCAGTGCCCTAGGCAGGGTCGAAGAGTATTTT CASSALGRVEEYF NA NA TRBJ2-3 13 TRBV6-5
TGTGCCAGCAGCCAAGAATCGGCGCGGGAGGGGGGCCACGAGCAGTACTTC CASSQESAREGGHEQYF NA TRBD2 TRBJ2-7 17 TRBV4-2
TGTGCCAGCAGCTCGACAGGGGCTAGTGAAAAACTGTTTTTT CASSSTGASEKLFF NA TRBD1 TRBJ1-4 14 TRBV7-9
TGCGCCAGCAGAGAACAGATCTCTGGAAACACCATATATTTT CASREQISGNTIYF few NA TRBJ1-3 14 TRBV5-1
TGTGCCAGTAGTATCAACGGGAGAGGAGATACGCAGTATTTT CASSINGRGDTQYF few NA TRBJ2-3 14 TRBV19
TGTGCCACAGGGGACGTGGATAAGGATACGCAGTATTTT CATGDVDKDTQYF NA NA TRBJ2-3 13 TRBV27
TGCGCCAGCAGTTATTTACTAGCGGCGAACACCGGGGAGCTGTTTTTT CASSYLLAANTGELFF once TRBD2 TRBJ2-2 16 TRBV5-1
TGTGCCAGCAGATTAGAGACAGGGAACTACGAGCAGTACTTC CASRLETGNYEQYF NA TRBD1 TRBJ2-7 14 TRBV2
TGTGCCAGCAGCCCCCGTTGGGCGGGGGGCAGGGCGAACACCGGGGAGCTGTTTTTT CASSPRWAGGRANTGELFF NA TRBD2 TRBJ2-2 19 TRBV11-2
TGTGCCAGCAGTCGGACAGGCGGGACCCAGTACTTC CASSRTGGTQYF NA TRBD1 TRBJ2-5 12 TRBV6-5
TGTGCCAGCAGTTCCCAGTACAGTGAAGCTTTCTTT CASSSQYSEAFF NA NA TRBJ1-1 12 TRBV27
TGTGCCAGCAGTTCCGACAGGAAGAATCAGCCCCAGCATTTT CASSSDRKNQPQHF NA NA TRBJ1-5 14 TRBV6-5
TGTGCCAGCAGCCAAGATTTTACTAGCGGGACGAGGGTGGAGACCCAGTACTTC CASSQDFTSGTRVETQYF once TRBD2 TRBJ2-5 18 TRBV4-2
TGTGCCAGTTCGCCCGGGACAGGGGCCCTCTACGAGCAGTACTTC CASSPGTGALYEQYF NA TRBD1 TRBJ2-7 15 TRBV18
TGTGCCAGCAGTTTCCCCCGGGGAGCTGGCTATGGCTACACCTTC CASSFPRGAGYGYTF NA NA TRBJ1-2 15 TRBV6-5
TGTGCCAGCAGCTTAGGGCAGATAGGGGGCGAGCAGTACTTC CASSLGQIGGEQYF NA NA TRBJ2-7 14 TRBV7-6
TGTGCCAGCAGCTTACTTGACTTGGTAACCGGGGAGCTGTTTTTT CASSLLDLVTGELFF NA NA TRBJ2-2 15 TRBV7-9
TGTGCCAGCAGTGAGTTTCAGGGGGTAGGCGGCTACACCTTC CASSEFQGVGGYTF NA TRBD1 TRBJ1-2 14 TRBV2